The rows below give T cell receptor beta chains drawn from one sample of a study of T cells in Graves' hyperthyroidism and ophthalmopathy. Via MiXCR, TCRdb re-called the multiplex PCR reads, giving one row per CDR3 protein. The table shows approximately 620,000 distinct CDR3 sequences, with roughly a sixth occurring only once. Input material: blood. All receptors derive from a woman aged 40 to 50 with Graves' ophthalmopathy. Both conserved end residues are part of each CDR3. The order of the fields is D gene, clone size, CDR3 length, J gene, V gene, CDR3 DNA, CDR3 protein. A D gene is named only where the DNA matches it firmly. Clone size is given for some rows only: seen once, a few or many times, or a class if the clone is expanded.

TRBD2 NA 15 TRBJ2-3 TRBV6-4 TGTGCCAGCAGTGACAGGGCGGGAGTCTCAGATACGCAGTATTTT CASSDRAGVSDTQYF
NA many 13 TRBJ2-7 TRBV7-8 TGTGCCAGCAGCTTAGACGCGGGTTTGAAGCAGTACTTC CASSLDAGLKQYF
NA many 11 TRBJ2-5 TRBV2 TGTGCCAGCACTGAGGAAGAGACCCAGTACTTC CASTEEETQYF
TRBD1 many 14 TRBJ1-1 TRBV11-2 TGTGCCAGCAGCTCCCGGGACAGGGGGACTGAAGCTTTCTTT CASSSRDRGTEAFF
NA many 16 TRBJ2-3 TRBV5-6 TGTGCCAGCAGCTTTAGGAAGCTTAGGAGCACAGATACGCAGTATTTT CASSFRKLRSTDTQYF
NA many 16 TRBJ2-2 TRBV2 TGTGCCAGCAGTGCCCTCCCTTTGGGGGCGACCGGGGAGCTGTTTTTT CASSALPLGATGELFF
NA many 12 TRBJ2-5 TRBV7-9 TGTGCAACTACGACAGTACAAGAGACCCAGTACTTC CATTTVQETQYF
NA many 15 TRBJ1-4 TRBV28 TGTGCCAGCAGTTCAGGGGCAGTCGCAGGAGAAAAACTGTTTTTT CASSSGAVAGEKLFF
NA NA 15 TRBJ2-3 TRBV28 TGTGCCAGCAGTTTTAGCGTTGGAAACACAGATACGCAGTATTTT CASSFSVGNTDTQYF
NA NA 18 TRBJ1-6 TRBV5-1 TGCGCCAGCAGCTTGGGGGATATGGGGAGCTCCTATAATTCACCCCTCCACTTT CASSLGDMGSSYNSPLHF
NA NA 16 TRBJ2-3 TRBV7-9 TGTGCCAGCAGCTTAGACCCCCGGACGGACACAGATACGCAGTATTTT CASSLDPRTDTDTQYF
NA many 13 TRBJ1-5 TRBV20-1 TGCAGTGCTAGCGGGGACAACGATCAGCCCCAGCATTTT CSASGDNDQPQHF
TRBD1 many 15 TRBJ1-1 TRBV5-4 TGTGCCAGCAGCACCGGGACAGGGGGGTACACTGAAGCTTTCTTT CASSTGTGGYTEAFF
TRBD1 NA 15 TRBJ2-3 TRBV14 TGTGCCAGCAGCTACGGGACAGGGCTCACAGATACGCAGTATTTT CASSYGTGLTDTQYF
TRBD2 few 14 TRBJ2-7 TRBV20-1 TGCAGTGCGGGGGCGAGCGGGAGGCGCTACGAGCAGTACTTC CSAGASGRRYEQYF
TRBD1 NA 15 TRBJ1-5 TRBV6-1 TGTGCCAGCAGTAGACAGGGGGCCGTTAATCAGCCCCAGCATTTT CASSRQGAVNQPQHF
NA few 13 TRBJ2-6 TRBV2 TGTGCCACCACTTCATCTGGGGCCAACGTCCTGACTTTC CATTSSGANVLTF
NA many 13 TRBJ1-1 TRBV7-9 TGTGCCAGCAGCTTTCCATCGAACACTGAAGCTTTCTTT CASSFPSNTEAFF
NA many 12 TRBJ2-7 TRBV29-1 TGCAGCGTTGTGGACGTGTCCTACGAGCAGTACTTC CSVVDVSYEQYF
TRBD2 many 18 TRBJ2-3 TRBV3-1 TGTGCCAGCAGCCAAGGACTAGCGGGGGGTCCGTACGCAGATACGCAGTATTTT CASSQGLAGGPYADTQYF
NA NA 13 TRBJ2-2 TRBV7-3 TGTGCCAGCAGCTTAAGTCTCTCCGGGGAGCTGTTTTTT CASSLSLSGELFF
NA NA 15 TRBJ1-6 TRBV7-3 TGTGCCAGCAGCTTAAGTCCGGGGGGCGGATCACCCCTCCACTTT CASSLSPGGGSPLHF
TRBD1 many 19 TRBJ1-3 TRBV20-1 TGCAGTGCTAGTGATCCGGGACAGGGGGCGGGAGTGTTTAGAAACACCATATATTTT CSASDPGQGAGVFRNTIYF
NA many 14 TRBJ2-5 TRBV28 TGTGCCAGCAGTTTAGTAGCGAGATTGGAGACCCAGTACTTC CASSLVARLETQYF
TRBD2 many 14 TRBJ2-5 TRBV20-1 TGCAGTGCTCCCGGGACTAGCGAGCAAGAGACCCAGTACTTC CSAPGTSEQETQYF
TRBD1 few 23 TRBJ1-5 TRBV5-8 TGTGCCAGCAGCTTGGCCTTGACGGCCCCGAGACAGGGTATTGGAAGGGGCAATCAGCCCCAGCATTTT CASSLALTAPRQGIGRGNQPQHF
TRBD1 few 13 TRBJ2-1 TRBV2 TGTGCCAGCAGTCGGGACAGGACCCCTCCTGCGTTCTTC CASSRDRTPPAFF
TRBD2 NA 19 TRBJ2-2 TRBV15 TGTGCCACCAGCAGAGATCTGGGACTAGCGGGAACCAACACCGGGGAGCTGTTTTTT CATSRDLGLAGTNTGELFF
TRBD1 many 14 TRBJ2-7 TRBV5-6 TGTGCCAGCAGCGCCGGGACAGGGACCTACGAGCAGTACTTC CASSAGTGTYEQYF
TRBD1 NA 15 TRBJ2-5 TRBV10-3 TGTGCCATCAGTCCGGGACAGGGGCGACAAGAGACCCAGTACTTC CAISPGQGRQETQYF
NA few 16 TRBJ1-5 TRBV7-2 TGTGCCAGCAGCTTATACAAGGGGGGCAGCAATCAGCCCCAGCATTTT CASSLYKGGSNQPQHF
NA NA 14 TRBJ2-1 TRBV30 TGTGCCTGGGGTCGAGGGGGATTCTACAATGAGCAGATCTTC CAWGRGGFYNEQIF
NA few 15 TRBJ1-3 TRBV19 TGTGCCAGTACCCGACAGTTAAGCTCTGGAAACACCATATATTTT CASTRQLSSGNTIYF
NA once 14 TRBJ1-2 TRBV11-2 TGTGCCAGCAGCTTAGGGACTTCTAACTATGGCTACACCTTC CASSLGTSNYGYTF
NA few 12 TRBJ1-1 TRBV14 TGTGCCAGCAGCCAAGATATCAGGGAAGCTTTCTTT CASSQDIREAFF
NA many 15 TRBJ1-1 TRBV12-3/TRBV12-4 TGTGCCAGCAGTCCGTGGGAAGGGCCGAACACTGAAGCTTTCTTT CASSPWEGPNTEAFF
TRBD2 few 15 TRBJ2-5 TRBV19 TGTGCCAGCCGGGGACTAGCGGGGGGACAAGAGACCCAGTACTTC CASRGLAGGQETQYF
NA many 16 TRBJ2-7 TRBV5-1 TGCGCCAGCAGCCCTGAGTCCGGAGGGCGCTCCTACGAGCAGTACTTC CASSPESGGRSYEQYF
TRBD2 NA 18 TRBJ2-3 TRBV19 TGTGCCAGTAGGCCCGGGACTAGCGGGGGGTGGGGCACAGATACGCAGTATTTT CASRPGTSGGWGTDTQYF
NA many 13 TRBJ1-1 TRBV11-2 TGTGCCAGCAGCTTAGGTCACCCTTCTGAAGCTTTCTTT CASSLGHPSEAFF
NA NA 16 TRBJ1-1 TRBV20-1 TGCAGTGCTAGACGTAGGGTTCTTTCGTTGAACACTGAAGCTTTCTTT CSARRRVLSLNTEAFF
NA many 15 TRBJ2-1 TRBV7-9 TGTGCCAGCAGCTTAGTAGTTCGCTCCTACAATGAGCAGTTCTTC CASSLVVRSYNEQFF
NA NA 15 TRBJ2-5 TRBV5-1 TGCGCCAGCAGCCTGGGACCGGCCTTACAAGAGACCCAGTACTTC CASSLGPALQETQYF
NA NA 16 TRBJ1-2 TRBV25-1 TGTGCCAGCAGTGAAACTGGGGGGCCCCTATTTTATGGCTACACCTTC CASSETGGPLFYGYTF
TRBD2 NA 14 TRBJ2-1 TRBV2 TGTGCCAGTGGTTGGGGGAGGGTGAACAATGAGCAGTTCTTC CASGWGRVNNEQFF
NA few 13 TRBJ1-1 TRBV19 TGTGCCAGTAGTATAGAAGGGGAAGCTGAAGCTTTCTTT CASSIEGEAEAFF
NA many 15 TRBJ2-7 TRBV15 TGTGCCACCAGCGTAAACAGGGTCGCTTCCTACGAGCAGTACTTC CATSVNRVASYEQYF
NA NA 13 TRBJ1-1 TRBV10-3 TGTGCCATCGGCCGACAGCTGAACACTGAAGCTTTCTTT CAIGRQLNTEAFF
NA NA 15 TRBJ2-3 TRBV14 TGTGCCAGCAGCCGTTGGCAGTCGGTAGGAAATACGCAGTATTTT CASSRWQSVGNTQYF
NA few 16 TRBJ2-7 TRBV6-2/TRBV6-3 TGTGCCAGCACTCCCCCTGACGGGAGCGGGTCCTACGAGCAGTACTTC CASTPPDGSGSYEQYF